This T cell receptor (beta chain) was sequenced in a study of T cells in Graves' hyperthyroidism and ophthalmopathy. From RNA transcripts, TCR beta CDR3 regions were amplified. TCR CDR3 regions were first amplified by RT-PCR with HTBI primers. TCRdb ran MiXCR on the multiplex PCR reads and lists one entry per CDR3 protein. The sample holds around 340,000 distinct CDR3 sequences, roughly 17% seen once. Trimming cost V 2 bases and J 0 bases; bases outside gene matches: 7. CDR1 is MGHDK, CDR2 SYGVNS, per germline. The CDR3 totals 18 residues. Patients were aged 18 to 65, had disease duration under 2 months, and had newly diagnosed hyperthyroidism. Reasons for excluding patients were uncontrolled infection, other autoimmune disease, pregnancy or lactation. Thyroid ultrasound, orbital computed tomography, clinical symptoms, and serum thyroxine and TRAb underpinned diagnoses.

The rearrangement uses TRBV25-1 and TRBJ2-6; 7 bases map to TRBD1. The sequenced sample was blood. The receptor's source is a woman in her 30s with Graves' hyperthyroidism that later progressed to Graves' ophthalmopathy. The CDR3 bases are TGTGCCAGCAGTGAAAAACCGGGACAGAACTCTGGGGCCAACGTCCTGACTTTC. This codes for CASSEKPGQNSGANVLTF.